The rows below give T cell receptor beta chains drawn from one sample of a study of blood T cell repertoires in COVID-19. Here immunoSEQ multiplex PCR was the method, and the copy in TCRdb shows in-frame clones only, minus some. This table has over 150,000 clones, about nine tenths appearing once. The sequenced material came from peripheral blood. The receptor set was obtained from a man aged 18 to 30 who had recovered from COVID-19. CDR3s include the opening cysteine and the closing phenylalanine or tryptophan. A D gene is named only where the DNA matches it firmly. Clone size, where shown, is once, few, many, or a class for clones that have expanded.

v_gene,j_gene,abundance,d_gene,CDR3nt,CDR3aa
TRBV27,TRBJ2-1,-,-,TGTGCCAGCGGCGAGCAGTTCTTC,CASGEQFF
TRBV7-9,TRBJ2-5,-,-,TGTGCCAGCACCGAACAGGGAGCTGGGGAGACCCAGTACTTC,CASTEQGAGETQYF
TRBV11-2,TRBJ2-7,few,-,TGTGCCAGCAGCTTATTTAGGGGAAGCTCCTACGAGCAGTACTTC,CASSLFRGSSYEQYF
TRBV19,TRBJ2-7,-,TRBD1,TGTGCCAGTAGTAAACAGGGGGCGGTTTCCTACGAGCAGTACTTC,CASSKQGAVSYEQYF
TRBV3-1/TRBV3-2,TRBJ2-1,-,TRBD1,TGTGCCAGCAGCCAAGTTCCGGGACAGGGTCCCTACAATGAGCAGTTCTTC,CASSQVPGQGPYNEQFF
TRBV7-8,TRBJ2-7,-,TRBD2,TGTGCCAGCACCCAAGGATCGGGGCTAGCGGGAGTCGAGCAGTACTTC,CASTQGSGLAGVEQYF
TRBV7-9,TRBJ1-2,-,-,TGTGCCAGCAGCTTAATGGACACCCAACATAACTATGGCTACACCTTC,CASSLMDTQHNYGYTF
TRBV10-3,TRBJ2-1,-,-,TGTGCCATCAGTGAGCGGGAGCTAGGCAATGAGCAGTTCTTC,CAISERELGNEQFF
TRBV7-3,TRBJ2-3,-,TRBD2,TGTGCCAGCAGTTTAAGCGGGGGCACAGATACGCAGTATTTT,CASSLSGGTDTQYF
TRBV7-2,TRBJ1-2,-,TRBD1,TGTGCCAGCAGCTCCGACAGGGGGCCGATTATTAACTATGGCTACACCTTC,CASSSDRGPIINYGYTF
TRBV5-1,TRBJ2-1,-,TRBD2,TGCGCCAGCAGCCCGGGGGCCTCCGGGACTAGCGGATACAATGAGCAGTTCTTC,CASSPGASGTSGYNEQFF
TRBV6-5,TRBJ2-3,-,TRBD2,TGTGCCAGCAGTCTCCAAAGCGGGAGCGCGGATACGCAGTATTTT,CASSLQSGSADTQYF
TRBV28,TRBJ1-2,-,-,TGTGCCAGCCGGACAGCCAATGGGGGTGGCTACACCTTC,CASRTANGGGYTF
TRBV6-6,TRBJ2-1,-,TRBD2,TGTGCCAGCAGTTACGGGCGGGAGAGTGATGAGCAGTTCTTC,CASSYGRESDEQFF
TRBV18,TRBJ1-2,-,-,TGTGCCAGCTCCCTCGACAGGAACTATGGCTACACCTTC,CASSLDRNYGYTF
TRBV19,TRBJ2-2,-,TRBD2,TGTGCCAGTAGTCGCTCTCCTCTAGCGGGAGAAACCGGGGAGCTGTTTTTT,CASSRSPLAGETGELFF
TRBV11-2,TRBJ1-1,-,TRBD1,TGTGCCAGCAGCCAAAAACAGGGGCCGAACACTGAAGCTTTCTTT,CASSQKQGPNTEAFF
TRBV5-1,TRBJ2-7,few,-,TGCGCCAGCAGCTTGGGAGGGCTCGAGCAGTACTTC,CASSLGGLEQYF